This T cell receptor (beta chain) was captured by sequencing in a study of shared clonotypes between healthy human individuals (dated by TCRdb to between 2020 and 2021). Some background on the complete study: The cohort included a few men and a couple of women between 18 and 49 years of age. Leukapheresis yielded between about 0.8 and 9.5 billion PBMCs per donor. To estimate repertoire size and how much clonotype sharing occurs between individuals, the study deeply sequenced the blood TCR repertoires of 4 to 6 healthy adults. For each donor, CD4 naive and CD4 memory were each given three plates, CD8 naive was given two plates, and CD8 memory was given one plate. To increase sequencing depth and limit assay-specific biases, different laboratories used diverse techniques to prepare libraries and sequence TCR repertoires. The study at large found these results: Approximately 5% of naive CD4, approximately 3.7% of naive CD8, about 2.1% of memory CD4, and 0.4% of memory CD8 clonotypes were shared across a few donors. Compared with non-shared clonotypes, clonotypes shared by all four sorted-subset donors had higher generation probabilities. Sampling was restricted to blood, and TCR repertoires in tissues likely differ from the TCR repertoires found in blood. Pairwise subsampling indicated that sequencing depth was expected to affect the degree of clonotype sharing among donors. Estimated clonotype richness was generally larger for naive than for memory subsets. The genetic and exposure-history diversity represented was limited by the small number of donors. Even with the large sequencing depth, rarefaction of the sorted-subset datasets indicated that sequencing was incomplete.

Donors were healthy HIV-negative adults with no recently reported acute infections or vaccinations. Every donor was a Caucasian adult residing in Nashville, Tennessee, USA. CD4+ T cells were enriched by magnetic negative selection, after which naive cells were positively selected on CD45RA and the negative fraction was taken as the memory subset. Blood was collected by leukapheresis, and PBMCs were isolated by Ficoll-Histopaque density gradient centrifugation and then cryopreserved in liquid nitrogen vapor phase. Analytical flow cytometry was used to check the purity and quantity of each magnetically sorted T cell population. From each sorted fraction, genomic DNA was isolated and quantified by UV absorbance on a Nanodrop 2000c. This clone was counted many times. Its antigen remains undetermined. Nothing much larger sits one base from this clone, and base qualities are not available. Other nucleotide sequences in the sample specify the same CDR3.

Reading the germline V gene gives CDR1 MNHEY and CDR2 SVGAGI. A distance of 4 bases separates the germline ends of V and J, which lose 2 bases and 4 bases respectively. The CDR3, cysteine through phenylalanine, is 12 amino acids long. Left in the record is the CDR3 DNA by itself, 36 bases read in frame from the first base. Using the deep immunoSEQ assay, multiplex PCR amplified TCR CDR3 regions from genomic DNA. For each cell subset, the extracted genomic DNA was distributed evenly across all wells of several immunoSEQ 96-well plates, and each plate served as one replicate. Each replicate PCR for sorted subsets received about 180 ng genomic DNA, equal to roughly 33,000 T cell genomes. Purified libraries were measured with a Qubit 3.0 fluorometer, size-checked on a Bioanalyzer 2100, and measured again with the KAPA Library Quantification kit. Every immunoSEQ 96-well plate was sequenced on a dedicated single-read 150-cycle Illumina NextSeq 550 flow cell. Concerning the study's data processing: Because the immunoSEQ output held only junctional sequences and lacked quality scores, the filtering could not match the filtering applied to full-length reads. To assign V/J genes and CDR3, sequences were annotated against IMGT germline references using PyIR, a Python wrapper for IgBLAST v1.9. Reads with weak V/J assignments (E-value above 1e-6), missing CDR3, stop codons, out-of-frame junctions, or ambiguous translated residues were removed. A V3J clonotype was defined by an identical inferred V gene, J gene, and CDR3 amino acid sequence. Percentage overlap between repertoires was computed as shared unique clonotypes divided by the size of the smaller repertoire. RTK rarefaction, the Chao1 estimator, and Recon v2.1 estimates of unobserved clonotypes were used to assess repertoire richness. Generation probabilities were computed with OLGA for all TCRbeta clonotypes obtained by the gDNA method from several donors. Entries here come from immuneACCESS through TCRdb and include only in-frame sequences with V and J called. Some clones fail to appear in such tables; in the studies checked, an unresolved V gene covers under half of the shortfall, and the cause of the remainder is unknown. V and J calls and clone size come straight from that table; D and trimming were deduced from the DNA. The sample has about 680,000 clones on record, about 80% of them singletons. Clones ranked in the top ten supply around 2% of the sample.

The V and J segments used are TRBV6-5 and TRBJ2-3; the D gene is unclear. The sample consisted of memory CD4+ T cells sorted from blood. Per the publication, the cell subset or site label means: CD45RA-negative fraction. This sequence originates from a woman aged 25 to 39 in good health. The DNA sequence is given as TGTGCCAGCAGTTACGGGCCAGATACGCAGTATTTT. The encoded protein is CASSYGPDTQYF.